The sequence of this T cell receptor beta chain was determined in a study of CD8 T cell repertoires and HIV-1 epitope variants. Background on the study: T cells were stimulated with Twenty-five Gag and Nef peptides separately. T cells were cultured for 10 days with cytokines added on days 3 and 7. Study-level points and caveats: About five clonotypes recognized Nef KF9, one HW9, none TAALDMSHF.

Comment on this clone: Its antigen is unknown.

The germline CDR1 and CDR2 sequences are SGHNT and YYREEE (reference sequence). CDR3 length equals 14 residues. V lost 1 base to trimming and J lost 6 bases, with 11 bases between them. Libraries were prepared by immunoSEQ multiplex PCR; TCRdb keeps only in-frame clonotypes and omits some of them. The repertoire consists of roughly 2,500 clones, with roughly two thirds occurring once and the leading ten covering about 43%. The sequenced sample consisted of cultured CD8+ T cells derived from PBMCs. This TCR derives from a male donor with HIV. The rearrangement joins TRBV5-4 to TRBJ2-4, with D possibly TRBD2 on 5 matching bases. The CDR3 DNA sequence: TGTGCCAGCAGCTTGAAGGAGGCCTCAAACATTCAGTACTTC. Amino acid sequence: CASSLKEASNIQYF.